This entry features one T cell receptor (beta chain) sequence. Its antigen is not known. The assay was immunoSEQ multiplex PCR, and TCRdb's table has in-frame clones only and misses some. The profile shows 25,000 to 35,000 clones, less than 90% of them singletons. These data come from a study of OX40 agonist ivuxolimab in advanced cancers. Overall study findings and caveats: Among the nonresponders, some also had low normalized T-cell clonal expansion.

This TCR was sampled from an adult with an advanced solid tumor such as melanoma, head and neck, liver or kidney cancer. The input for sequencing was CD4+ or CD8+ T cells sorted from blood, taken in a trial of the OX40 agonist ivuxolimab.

DNA for the CDR3: TGCAGTGCTAGAGATCTACGGAGGCAGTTCTTC. Residues: CSARDLRRQFF. V and J are TRBV20-1 and TRBJ2-1, with D hard to call. Germline V lookup: CDR1 DFQATT, CDR2 SNEGSKA (reference sequence). V lost 0 bases and J lost 12, with 9 bases in between. The CDR3 runs to 11 residues.